The present T cell receptor beta chain was sequenced within a study of blood T cell repertoires in COVID-19. Study summary: The United States, Italy and Spain were the sources of the acute and convalescent COVID-19 samples. Sources were T cells, B-cell-depleted T cells, or PBMCs; the material itself was cDNA or gDNA.

Germline V CDR1 and CDR2: SGHNT, YENEEA. V lost 0 bases and J lost 2, with 12 bases in between. This CDR3 comprises 16 residues. As processed by the authors: Reference gene primer amplification gave nucleated cell count estimates. The table came from immunoSEQ multiplex PCR; TCRdb's copy has only in-frame clones and leaves some out. The DNA gave D and trimming, while V, J and clone size come from that table. The table includes 260,000 or so clones, about 86% detected once. This clone occurred once. The sample taken for sequencing was peripheral blood. The receptor was isolated from a man aged 80 or over with acute or convalescent COVID-19. The V and J genes are TRBV11-3 and TRBJ2-3, with D possibly being TRBD1 (5 bases). The CDR3 sequence is CASSLDQGVNTDTQYF. The CDR3 coding sequence is TGTGCCAGCAGCTTAGATCAAGGGGTCAACACAGATACGCAGTATTTT.